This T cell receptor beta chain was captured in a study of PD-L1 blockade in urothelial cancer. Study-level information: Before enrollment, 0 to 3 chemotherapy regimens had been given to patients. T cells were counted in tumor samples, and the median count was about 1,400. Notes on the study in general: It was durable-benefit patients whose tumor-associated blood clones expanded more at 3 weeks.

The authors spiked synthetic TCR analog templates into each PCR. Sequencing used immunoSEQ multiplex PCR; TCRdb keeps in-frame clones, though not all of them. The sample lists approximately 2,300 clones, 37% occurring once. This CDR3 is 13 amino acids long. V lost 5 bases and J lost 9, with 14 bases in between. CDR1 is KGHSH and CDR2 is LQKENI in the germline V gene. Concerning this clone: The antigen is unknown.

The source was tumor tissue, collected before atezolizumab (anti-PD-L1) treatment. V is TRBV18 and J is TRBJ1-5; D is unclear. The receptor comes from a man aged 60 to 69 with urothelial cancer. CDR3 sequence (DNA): TGTGCCAGCTCAGGGCAATCCCAGTGGCCCCAGCATTTT. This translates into CASSGQSQWPQHF.